These 2 T cell receptor beta chains came from one sample sequenced in a study of beta chain features in type 1 diabetes. Findings of the study overall: TCRB CDR3s were moderately but significantly shorter in Type 1 diabetes patients in all four CD4+ subsets.

Expressed TCRB transcripts got sequenced, as all isolated RNA was reverse transcribed. Clones were read by immunoSEQ multiplex PCR, and TCRdb kept only the in-frame ones, dropping some. The sample includes some 660,000 clones, over 12% seen only once; the top ten take less than 0.04%. No cognate antigen is known for these TCRs. The specimen sequenced was naive CD4+ T cells from blood. These receptors were obtained from a man aged 18 to 29 with type 1 diabetes.

The chain joins TRBV13 to TRBJ1-2, with 7 nucleotides matching TRBD1. The CDR3 has 14 residues. From germline, CDR1 is PRHDT and CDR2 FYEKMQ (reference sequence). The V gene end was trimmed by 3 bases and the J gene end by 4 bases; junction bases not matched to a gene: 5. CDR3 nucleotides: TGTGCCAGCAGCTTCTTAACAGGGGTCTATGGCTACACCTTC. This gives the protein CASSFLTGVYGYTF. The whole variable domain, filled in from reference TRBV13 and TRBJ1-2, reads AAGVIQSPRHLIKEKRETATLKCYPIPRHDTVYWYQQGPGQDPQFLISFYEKMQSDKGSIPDRFSAQQFSDYHSELNMSSLELGDSALYFCASSFLTGVYGYTFGSGTRLTVV.

The rearrangement uses TRBV4-3 and TRBJ2-2; perhaps TRBD1 as D (9 bases). Deletions cut 0 bases from V and 7 bases from J, with 21 bases between. The germline gives CDR1 LGHNA, CDR2 YSLEER. The length of the CDR3 is 18 residues. DNA for the CDR3: TGCGCCAGCAGCCAAGATCCGGGAGGGACAGGGTTATTCGGGGAGCTGTTTTTT. This codes for CASSQDPGGTGLFGELFF.